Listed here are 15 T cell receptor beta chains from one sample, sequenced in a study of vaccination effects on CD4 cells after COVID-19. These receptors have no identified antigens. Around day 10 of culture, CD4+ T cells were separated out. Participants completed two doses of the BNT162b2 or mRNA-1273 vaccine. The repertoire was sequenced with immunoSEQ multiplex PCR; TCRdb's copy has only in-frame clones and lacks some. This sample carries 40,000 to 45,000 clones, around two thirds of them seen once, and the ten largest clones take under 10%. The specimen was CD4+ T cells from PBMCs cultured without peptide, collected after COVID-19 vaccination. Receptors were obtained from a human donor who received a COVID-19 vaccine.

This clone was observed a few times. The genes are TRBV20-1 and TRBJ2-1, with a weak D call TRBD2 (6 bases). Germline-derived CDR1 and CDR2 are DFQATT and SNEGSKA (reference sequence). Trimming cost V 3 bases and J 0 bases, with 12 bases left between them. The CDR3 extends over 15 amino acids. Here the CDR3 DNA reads TGCAGTGCTAGTTTGGGGGGTAGCTCCTACAATGAGCAGTTCTTC. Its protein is CSASLGGSSYNEQFF.

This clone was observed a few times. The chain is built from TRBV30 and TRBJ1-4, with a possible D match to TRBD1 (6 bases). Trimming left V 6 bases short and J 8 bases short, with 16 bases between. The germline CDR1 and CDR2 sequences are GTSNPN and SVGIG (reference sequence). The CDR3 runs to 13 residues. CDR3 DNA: TGTGCCTGCAACAGGGTCCTGGGGGAAAAACTGTTTTTT. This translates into CACNRVLGEKLFF.

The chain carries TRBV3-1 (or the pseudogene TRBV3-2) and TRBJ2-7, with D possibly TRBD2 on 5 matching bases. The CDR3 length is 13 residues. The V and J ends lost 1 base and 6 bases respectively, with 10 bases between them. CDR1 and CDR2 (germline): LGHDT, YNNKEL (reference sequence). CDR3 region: CASSQVVGAEQYF. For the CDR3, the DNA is TGTGCCAGCAGCCAAGTGGTGGGAGCCGAGCAGTACTTC.

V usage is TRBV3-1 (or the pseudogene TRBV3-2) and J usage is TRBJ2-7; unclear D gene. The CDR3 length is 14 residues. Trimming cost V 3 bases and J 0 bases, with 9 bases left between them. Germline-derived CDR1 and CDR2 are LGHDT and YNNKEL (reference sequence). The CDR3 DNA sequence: TGTGCCAGCAGCCACACTGGGTCCTCCTACGAGCAGTACTTC. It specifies CASSHTGSSYEQYF.

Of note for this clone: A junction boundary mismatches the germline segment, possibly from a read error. The CDR3 nucleotides read TGTGCCAGCAGTTTAGGGACTTTCCGGGGGCAGCCCCAGCATTTT. Its translation is CASSLGTFRGQPQHF. The rearrangement uses TRBV11-2 and TRBJ1-5; tentative D call: TRBD1 (5 bases). Germline CDR1 and CDR2: SGHAT and FQNNGV. This CDR3 region has 15 residues.

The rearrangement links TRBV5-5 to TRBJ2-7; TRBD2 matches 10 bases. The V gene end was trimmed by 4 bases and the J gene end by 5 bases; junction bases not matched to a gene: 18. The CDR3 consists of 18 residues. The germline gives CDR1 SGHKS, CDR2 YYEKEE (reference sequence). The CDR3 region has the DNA TGTGCCAGCAGCCCCGGCGGCCTAGCGGGAGTCGGATTCCACGAGCAGTACTTC. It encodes CASSPGGLAGVGFHEQYF.

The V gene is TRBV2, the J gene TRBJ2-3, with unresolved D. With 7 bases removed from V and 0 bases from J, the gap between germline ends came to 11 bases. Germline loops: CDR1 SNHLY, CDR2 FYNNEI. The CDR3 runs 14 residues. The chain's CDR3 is CASTGSYSTDTQYF. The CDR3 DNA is TGTGCCAGCACAGGCAGCTATAGCACAGATACGCAGTATTTT.

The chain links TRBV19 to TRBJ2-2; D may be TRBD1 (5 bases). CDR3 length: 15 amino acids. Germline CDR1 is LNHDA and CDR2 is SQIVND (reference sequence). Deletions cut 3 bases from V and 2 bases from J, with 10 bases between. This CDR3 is CASSMSGANTGELFF. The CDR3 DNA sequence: TGTGCCAGTAGTATGAGTGGGGCTAACACCGGGGAGCTGTTTTTT.

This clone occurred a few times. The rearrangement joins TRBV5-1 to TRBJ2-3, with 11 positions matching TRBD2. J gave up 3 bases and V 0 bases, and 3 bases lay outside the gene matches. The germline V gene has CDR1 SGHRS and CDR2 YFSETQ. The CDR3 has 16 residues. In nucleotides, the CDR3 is TGCGCCAGCAGCTTGGTCTTAGCGGGGGGGACAGATACGCAGTATTTT. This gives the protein CASSLVLAGGTDTQYF.

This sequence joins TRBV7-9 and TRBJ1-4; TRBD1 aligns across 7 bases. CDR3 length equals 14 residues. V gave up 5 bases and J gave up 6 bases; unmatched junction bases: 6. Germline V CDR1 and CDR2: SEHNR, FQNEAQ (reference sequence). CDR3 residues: CASSQQGFYEKLFF. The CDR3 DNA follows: TGTGCCAGCAGCCAACAGGGGTTTTATGAAAAACTGTTTTTT.

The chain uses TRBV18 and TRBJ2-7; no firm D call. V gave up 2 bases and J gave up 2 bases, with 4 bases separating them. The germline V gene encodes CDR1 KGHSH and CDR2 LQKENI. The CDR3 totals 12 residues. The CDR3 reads CASSPGTYEQYF. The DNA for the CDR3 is TGTGCCAGCTCACCAGGCACCTACGAGCAGTACTTC.

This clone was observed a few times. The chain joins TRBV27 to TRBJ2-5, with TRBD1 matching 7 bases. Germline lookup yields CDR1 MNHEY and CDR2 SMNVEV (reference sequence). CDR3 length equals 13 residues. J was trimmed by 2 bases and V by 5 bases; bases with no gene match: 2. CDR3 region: CASSIQGQETQYF. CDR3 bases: TGTGCCAGCAGTATACAGGGGCAAGAGACCCAGTACTTC.

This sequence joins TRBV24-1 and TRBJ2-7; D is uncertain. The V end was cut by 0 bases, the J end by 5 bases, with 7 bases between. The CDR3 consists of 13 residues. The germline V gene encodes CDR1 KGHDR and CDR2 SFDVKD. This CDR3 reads CATSDLSHDEQYF. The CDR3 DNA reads TGTGCCACCAGTGATTTGAGCCACGACGAGCAGTACTTC.

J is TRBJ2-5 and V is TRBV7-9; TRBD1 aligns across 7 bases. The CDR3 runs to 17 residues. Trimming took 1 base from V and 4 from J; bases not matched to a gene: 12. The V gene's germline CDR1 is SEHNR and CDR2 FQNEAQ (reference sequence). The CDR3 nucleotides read TGTGCCAGCAGCTTAGGTCTTAACAGGGGTGTCTCAGAGACCCAGTACTTC. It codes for CASSLGLNRGVSETQYF.

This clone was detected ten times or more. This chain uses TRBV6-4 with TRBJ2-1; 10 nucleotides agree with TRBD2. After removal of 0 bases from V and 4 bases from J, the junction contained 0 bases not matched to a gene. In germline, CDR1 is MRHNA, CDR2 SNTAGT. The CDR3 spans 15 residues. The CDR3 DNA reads TGTGCCAGCAGTGACTCAGCGGGGGGGTACAATGAGCAGTTCTTC. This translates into CASSDSAGGYNEQFF.